Below are 5 T cell receptor beta chains sequenced from a single sample in a study of cytomegalovirus exposure and HLA in healthy donors. PCR used 60 Vbeta primers and 13 Jbeta primers. Measured with immunoSEQ multiplex PCR; TCRdb has only the in-frame clones, and not every one. Here the sample spans about 110,000 clones, 70% being singletons. Sample: PBMCs. The receptors derive from a man under 40 in good health and CMV-seropositive.

This sequence joins TRBV30 and TRBJ2-5, with 8 bases that match TRBD1. TRBJ2-7 explains the end of the DNA better; the J call may be wrong. The CDR3 totals 14 residues. Germline lookup yields CDR1 GTSNPN and CDR2 SVGIG (reference sequence). The DNA for the CDR3 is TGTGCCTGGAGGGAGAACAGGGGGTTCCACGAGCAGTACTTC. Residues: CAWRENRGFHEQYF.

There are a few counts of this clone. V is TRBV7-3 and J is TRBJ1-2; 7 bases map to TRBD1. The CDR3 sequence is 16 residues long. V shed 8 bases and J 4 bases; nucleotides not matched to a gene: 16. Germline lookup yields CDR1 SGHTA and CDR2 FQGTGA. CDR3 sequence: CASGIGSGQNPYGYTF. CDR3 sequence (DNA): TGTGCCAGCGGGATTGGTTCGGGACAGAACCCCTATGGCTACACCTTC.

J is TRBJ2-2 and V is TRBV9; 8 bases are shared with TRBD2. J was trimmed by 2 bases and V by 4 bases; bases with no gene match: 4. This CDR3 contains 15 residues. Germline CDR1 SGDLS, CDR2 YYNGEE. Here the CDR3 reads CASSRGGLNTGELFF. DNA of the CDR3: TGTGCCAGCAGCCGCGGGGGGCTAAACACCGGGGAGCTGTTTTTT.

The chain employs TRBV5-6 and TRBJ1-6; no reliable D call. The V end lost 4 bases, the J end lost 9 bases, and 14 bases lay between the germline ends. This CDR3 has 14 amino acids. CDR1 and CDR2 from the germline V gene are SGHDT and YYEEEE. As DNA, the CDR3 is TGTGCCAGCAGCCCTGGCCACCCATCTTCACCCCTCCACTTT. Its protein product is CASSPGHPSSPLHF.

This chain links TRBV29-1 with TRBJ1-1; unclear D gene. This CDR3 is 14 amino acids long. V was clipped by 6 bases and J by 1 base, with 15 bases between them. Germline assignment: CDR1 SQVTM and CDR2 ANQGSEA. The CDR3 DNA reads as TGCAGCGTAGCCCCGGGAGGGTGGAACACTGAAGCTTTCTTT. It specifies CSVAPGGWNTEAFF.